The 4 T cell receptor beta chains below were found in one sample sequenced in a study of CXCR3-negative and CXCR3-positive naive CD8 T cells. Libraries of TRB cDNA were made by 5' RACE and carried UMIs. TCRdb re-called the 5' RACE reads and catalogs CDR3 proteins one per entry, DNA excluded. The sample holds 120,000 to 150,000 distinct CDR3 sequences. Study outcomes and limitations: Against CXCR3-negative naive cells, CXCR3-positive naive cells showed more hydrophobic TRB CDR3s.

Their antigens remain unidentified. The sequencing input was naive CXCR3+ CD8+ T cells from blood. Subset in this sample: CD45RO-CCR7+CD27+CD95- naive CD8+ T cells expressing CXCR3 (TNR3+). The receptors were sampled from a human donor in good health. Some clones in this sample may be carry-over from other donors' samples.

The chain recombines TRBV3-1 with TRBJ2-7. From germline, CDR1 is LGHDT and CDR2 YNNKEL (reference sequence). The CDR3 is 12 residues long. The CDR3 protein is CASSQKDGEQYF.

The rearrangement joins TRBV19 to TRBJ1-2. The CDR3 has 14 amino acids. Germline lookup yields CDR1 LNHDA and CDR2 SQIVND (reference sequence). The CDR3 sequence is CASSMTGTNYGYTF.

The chain recombines TRBV6-2 or TRBV6-3 with TRBJ1-1. Germline-derived CDR1 and CDR2 are MNHEY and SVGEGT. The CDR3 runs to 17 residues. CDR3 sequence: CASSTYDGGKLNTEAFF.

This chain links TRBV28 with TRBJ2-2; the TRBD1 assignment by TCRdb is unverifiable without DNA. The CDR3 covers 14 residues. Looked up from germline, CDR1 is MDHEN and CDR2 is SYDVKM. CDR3 in amino acids: CASRGHRGPGELFF.